This T cell receptor (beta chain) was captured by sequencing in a study of blood T cell repertoires in COVID-19. V lost 3 bases and J lost 8, with 22 bases in between. The CDR3 length is 16 residues. Per the germline V gene, CDR1 is ENHRY and CDR2 is SYGVKD. The method was immunoSEQ multiplex PCR; TCRdb's version includes in-frame clones alone and lacks a portion of them. The table records approximately 210,000 clones, over 70% of them present only once. The sample comprised peripheral blood. The rearrangement links TRBV10-3 to TRBJ1-2; maybe TRBD1 (6 bases). This receptor was taken from a man in his fifties with active or convalescent COVID-19. The CDR3 DNA reads TGTGCCATCAGTGACTACCGGGACACCCCTTCGGGAGGCTACACCTTC. Residues: CAISDYRDTPSGGYTF.